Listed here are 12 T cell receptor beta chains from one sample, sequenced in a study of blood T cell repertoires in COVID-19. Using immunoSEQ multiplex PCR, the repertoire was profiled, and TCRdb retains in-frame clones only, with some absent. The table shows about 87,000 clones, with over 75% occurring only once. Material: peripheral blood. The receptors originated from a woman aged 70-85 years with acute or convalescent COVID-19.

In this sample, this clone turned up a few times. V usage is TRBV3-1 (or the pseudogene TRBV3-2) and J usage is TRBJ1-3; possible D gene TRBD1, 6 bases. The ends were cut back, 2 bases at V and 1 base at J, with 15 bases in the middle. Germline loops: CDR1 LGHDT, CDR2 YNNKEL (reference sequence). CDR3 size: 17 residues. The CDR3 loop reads CASSQRGTGISGNTIYF. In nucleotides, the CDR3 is TGTGCCAGCAGCCAAAGGGGTACAGGGATATCTGGAAACACCATATATTTT.

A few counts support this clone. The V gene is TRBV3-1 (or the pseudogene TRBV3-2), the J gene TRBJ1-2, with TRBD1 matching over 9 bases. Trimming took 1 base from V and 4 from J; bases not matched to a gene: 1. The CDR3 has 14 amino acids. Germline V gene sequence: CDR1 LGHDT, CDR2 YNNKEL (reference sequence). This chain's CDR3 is CASSQGTGAYGYTF. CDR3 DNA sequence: TGTGCCAGCAGCCAAGGGACAGGGGCCTATGGCTACACCTTC.

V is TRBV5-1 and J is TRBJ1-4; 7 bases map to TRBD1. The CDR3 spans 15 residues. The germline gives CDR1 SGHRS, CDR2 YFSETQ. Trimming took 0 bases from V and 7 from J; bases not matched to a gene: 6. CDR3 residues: CASSLEGTEGEKLFF. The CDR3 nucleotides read TGCGCCAGCAGCTTGGAGGGGACAGAAGGTGAAAAACTGTTTTTT.

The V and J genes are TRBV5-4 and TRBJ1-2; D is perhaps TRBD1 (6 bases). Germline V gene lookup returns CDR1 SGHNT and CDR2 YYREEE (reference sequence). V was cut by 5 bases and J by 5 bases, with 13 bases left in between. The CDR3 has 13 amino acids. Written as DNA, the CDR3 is TGTGCCAGCAGGGCCCGGGGGGCGTATGGCTACACCTTC. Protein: CASRARGAYGYTF.

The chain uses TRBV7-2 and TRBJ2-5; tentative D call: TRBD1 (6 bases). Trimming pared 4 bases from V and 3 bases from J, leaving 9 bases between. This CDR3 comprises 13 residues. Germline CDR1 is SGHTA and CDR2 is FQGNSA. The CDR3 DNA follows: TGTGCCAGCAGCTCGGGACACGAAGAGACCCAGTACTTC. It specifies CASSSGHEETQYF.

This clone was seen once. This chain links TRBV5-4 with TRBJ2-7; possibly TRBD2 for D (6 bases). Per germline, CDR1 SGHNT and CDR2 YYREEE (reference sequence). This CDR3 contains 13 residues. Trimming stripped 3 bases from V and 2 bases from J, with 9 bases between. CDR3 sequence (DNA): TGTGCCAGCAGCTACGGGGGACCCTACGAGCAGTACTTC. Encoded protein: CASSYGGPYEQYF.

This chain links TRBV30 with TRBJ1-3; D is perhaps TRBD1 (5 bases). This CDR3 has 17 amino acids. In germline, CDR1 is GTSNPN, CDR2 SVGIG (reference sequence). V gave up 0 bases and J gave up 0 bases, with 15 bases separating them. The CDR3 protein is CAWSVGGTVTSGNTIYF. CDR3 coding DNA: TGTGCCTGGAGTGTAGGAGGGACGGTTACCTCTGGAAACACCATATATTTT. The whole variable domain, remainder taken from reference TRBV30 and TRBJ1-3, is SQTIHQWPATLVQPVGSPLSLECTVEGTSNPNLYWYRQAAGRGLQLLFYSVGIGQISSEVPQNLSASRPQDRQFILSSKKLLLSDSGFYLCAWSVGGTVTSGNTIYFGEGSWLTVV.

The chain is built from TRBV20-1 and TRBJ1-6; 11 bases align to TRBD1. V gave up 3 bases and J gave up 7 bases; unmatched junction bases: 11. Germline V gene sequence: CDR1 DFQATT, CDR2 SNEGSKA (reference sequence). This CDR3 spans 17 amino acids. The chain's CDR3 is CSASSPGQGGQNSPLHF. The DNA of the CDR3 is TGCAGTGCTAGTTCCCCGGGACAGGGGGGACAAAATTCACCCCTCCACTTT.

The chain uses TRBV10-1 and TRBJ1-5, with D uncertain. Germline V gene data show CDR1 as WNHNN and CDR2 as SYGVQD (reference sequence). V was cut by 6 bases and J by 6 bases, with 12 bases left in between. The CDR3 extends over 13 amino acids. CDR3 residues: CASSPAAGQPQHF. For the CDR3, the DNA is TGCGCCAGCAGCCCCGCGGCGGGTCAGCCCCAGCATTTT.

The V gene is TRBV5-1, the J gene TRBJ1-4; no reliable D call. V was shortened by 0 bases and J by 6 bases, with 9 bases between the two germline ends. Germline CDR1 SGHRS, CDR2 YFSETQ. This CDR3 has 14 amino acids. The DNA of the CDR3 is TGCGCCAGCAGCTTGGGAGGTCCGGATGAAAAACTGTTTTTT. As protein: CASSLGGPDEKLFF. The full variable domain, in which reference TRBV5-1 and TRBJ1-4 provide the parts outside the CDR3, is KAGVTQTPRYLIKTRGQQVTLSCSPISGHRSVSWYQQTPGQGLQFLFEYFSETQRNKGNFPGRFSGRQFSNSRSEMNVSTLELGDSALYLCASSLGGPDEKLFFGSGTQLSVL.

For the CDR3, the DNA is TGTGCCTGGAATCCGGGACTCAACTATGGCTACACCTTC. It encodes CAWNPGLNYGYTF. V is TRBV30 and J is TRBJ1-2; perhaps TRBD1 as D (5 bases). The CDR3 has 13 amino acids. Germline assignment: CDR1 GTSNPN and CDR2 SVGIG (reference sequence). V dropped 4 bases and J dropped 2 bases, with 11 bases sitting between them.

DNA for the CDR3: TGTGCCAGTAGTGCCCCCTCCAGCCAAGAGACCCAGTACTTC. It codes for CASSAPSSQETQYF. This chain joins TRBV19 and TRBJ2-5; D remains ambiguous. CDR3 length: 14 residues. Trimming took 5 bases from V and 1 from J, leaving 11 bases between them. Germline CDR1 is LNHDA and CDR2 is SQIVND (reference sequence).